The clone carrying this TCR beta chain was observed a few times. The entry originates in a study of blood T cells in healthy people across ages. This CDR3 spans 13 amino acids. Germline lookup yields CDR1 SGHRS and CDR2 YFSETQ. The V end was cut by 0 bases, the J end by 9 bases, with 10 bases between. Combining a sample-barcoded 5' primer with a J-beta primer mix, a second PCR ran for 7 to 11 cycles. MiXCR, applied by TCRdb to the 5' RACE reads, yields one record per CDR3 protein. The repertoire holds 780,000 or so distinct CDR3 sequences, with approximately 25% as singletons. A further study also used this sample, focusing on T cells of mothers and their children. That publication notes: A few healthy Caucasian mothers and their six children were the donors. It was related mother-child pairs that showed slightly higher overlap than unrelated pairs, without reaching significance.

This TCR was sampled from a boy younger than 18 in good health. V gene TRBV5-1 combines with J gene TRBJ2-1; D gene uncertain. Sequenced: blood. CDR3 in amino acids: CASSLEGVGEQFF. CDR3 DNA: TGCGCCAGCAGCTTGGAGGGTGTAGGTGAGCAGTTCTTC.